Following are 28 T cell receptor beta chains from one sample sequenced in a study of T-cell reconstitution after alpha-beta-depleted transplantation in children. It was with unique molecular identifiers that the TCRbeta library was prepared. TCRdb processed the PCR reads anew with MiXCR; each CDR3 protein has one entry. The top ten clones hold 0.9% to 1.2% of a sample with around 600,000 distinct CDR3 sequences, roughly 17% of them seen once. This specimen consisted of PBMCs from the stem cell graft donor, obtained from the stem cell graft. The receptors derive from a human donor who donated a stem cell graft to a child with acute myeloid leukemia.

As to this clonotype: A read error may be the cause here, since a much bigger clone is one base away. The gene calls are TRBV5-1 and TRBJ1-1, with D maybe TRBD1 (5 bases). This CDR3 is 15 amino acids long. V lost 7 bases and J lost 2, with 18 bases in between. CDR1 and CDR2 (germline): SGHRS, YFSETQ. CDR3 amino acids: CASSLGDGDNTEAFF. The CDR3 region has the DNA TGCGCCAGCTCCCTAGGGGACGGTGATAACACTGAAGCTTTCTTT.

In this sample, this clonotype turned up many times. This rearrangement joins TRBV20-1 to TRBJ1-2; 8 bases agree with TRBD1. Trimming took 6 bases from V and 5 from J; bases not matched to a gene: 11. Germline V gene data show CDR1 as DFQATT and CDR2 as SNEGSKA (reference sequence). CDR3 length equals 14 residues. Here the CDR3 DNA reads TGCAGTGCCAGGAGGGTGGACAGGGATTATGGCTACACCTTC. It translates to CSARRVDRDYGYTF.

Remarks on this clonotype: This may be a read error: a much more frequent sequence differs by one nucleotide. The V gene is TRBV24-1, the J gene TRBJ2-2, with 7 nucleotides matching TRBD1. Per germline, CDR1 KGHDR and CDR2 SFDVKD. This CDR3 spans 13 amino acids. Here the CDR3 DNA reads TGTGACACCAGGGACAGTAACACCGGGGAGCTGTTTTTT. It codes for CDTRDSNTGELFF.

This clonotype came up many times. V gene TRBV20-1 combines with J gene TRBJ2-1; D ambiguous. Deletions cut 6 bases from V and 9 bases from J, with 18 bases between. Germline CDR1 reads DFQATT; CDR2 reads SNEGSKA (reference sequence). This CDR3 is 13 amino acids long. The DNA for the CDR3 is TGCAGTGCCCCGGTAAGGAGACAATCTGAGCAGTTCTTC. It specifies CSAPVRRQSEQFF.

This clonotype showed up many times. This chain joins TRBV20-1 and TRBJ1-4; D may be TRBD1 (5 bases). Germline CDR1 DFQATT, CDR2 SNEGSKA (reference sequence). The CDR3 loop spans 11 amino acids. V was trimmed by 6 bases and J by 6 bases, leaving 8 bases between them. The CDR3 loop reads CSALGDEKLFF. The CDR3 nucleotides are TGCAGTGCCTTGGGGGATGAAAAACTGTTTTTT.

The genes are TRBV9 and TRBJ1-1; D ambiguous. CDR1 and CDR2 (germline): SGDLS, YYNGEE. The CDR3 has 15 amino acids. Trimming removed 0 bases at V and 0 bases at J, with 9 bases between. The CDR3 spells CASSVVLSMNTEAFF. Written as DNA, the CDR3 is TGTGCCAGCAGCGTAGTTTTATCTATGAACACTGAAGCTTTCTTT. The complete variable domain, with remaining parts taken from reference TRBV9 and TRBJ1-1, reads DSGVTQTPKHLITATGQRVTLRCSPRSGDLSVYWYQQSLDQGLQFLIQYYNGEERAKGNILERFSAQQFPDLHSELNLSSLELGDSALYFCASSVVLSMNTEAFFGQGTRLTVV.

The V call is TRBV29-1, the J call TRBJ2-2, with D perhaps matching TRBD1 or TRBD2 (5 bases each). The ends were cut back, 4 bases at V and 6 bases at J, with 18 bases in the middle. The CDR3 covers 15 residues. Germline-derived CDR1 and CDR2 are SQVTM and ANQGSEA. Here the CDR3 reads CSVVLGGGLAGELFF. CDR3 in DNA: TGCAGCGTTGTTCTGGGTGGGGGATTGGCCGGGGAGCTGTTTTTT.

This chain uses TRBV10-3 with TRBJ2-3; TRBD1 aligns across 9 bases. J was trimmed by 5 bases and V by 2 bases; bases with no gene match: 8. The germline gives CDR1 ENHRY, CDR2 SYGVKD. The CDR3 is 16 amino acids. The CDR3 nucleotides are TGTGCCATCAGTGAGCAGGGGACAGGGTTCGGAGATACGCAGTATTTT. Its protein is CAISEQGTGFGDTQYF.

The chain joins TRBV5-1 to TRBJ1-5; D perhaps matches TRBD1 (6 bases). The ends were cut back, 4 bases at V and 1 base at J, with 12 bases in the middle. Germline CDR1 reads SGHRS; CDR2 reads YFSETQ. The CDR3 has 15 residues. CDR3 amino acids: CASSTSGESNQPQHF. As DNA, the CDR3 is TGCGCCAGCAGCACTTCAGGGGAGAGCAATCAGCCCCAGCATTTT.

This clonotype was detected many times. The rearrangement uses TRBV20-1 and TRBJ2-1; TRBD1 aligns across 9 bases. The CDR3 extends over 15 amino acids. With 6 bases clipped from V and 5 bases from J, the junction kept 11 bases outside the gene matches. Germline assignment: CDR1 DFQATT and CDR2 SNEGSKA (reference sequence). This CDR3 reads CSAAYAGTGNNEQFF. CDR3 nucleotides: TGCAGTGCCGCCTATGCCGGGACAGGGAACAATGAGCAGTTCTTC.

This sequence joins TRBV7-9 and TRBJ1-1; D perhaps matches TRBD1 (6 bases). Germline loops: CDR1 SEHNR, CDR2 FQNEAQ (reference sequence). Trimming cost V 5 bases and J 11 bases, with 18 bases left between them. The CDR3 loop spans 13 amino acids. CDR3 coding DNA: TGTGCCAGCAGCCCTCCCGGACAGAATGGGGCTTTCTTT. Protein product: CASSPPGQNGAFF.

The CDR3 DNA is TGCGCCAGCAGCTGGCCGGGTAGAGCAGCAACTAATGAAAAACTGTTTTTT. Protein product: CASSWPGRAATNEKLFF. This chain links TRBV4-1 with TRBJ1-4; D not certain. Looked up from germline, CDR1 is MGHRA and CDR2 is YSYEKL. The CDR3 is made up of 17 amino acids. V was shortened by 5 bases and J by 0 bases, with 16 bases between the two germline ends.

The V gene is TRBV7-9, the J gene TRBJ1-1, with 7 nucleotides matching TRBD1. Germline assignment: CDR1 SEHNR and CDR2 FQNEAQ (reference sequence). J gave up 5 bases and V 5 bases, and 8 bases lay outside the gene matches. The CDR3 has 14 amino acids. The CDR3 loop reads CASSVTGFGTEAFF. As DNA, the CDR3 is TGTGCCAGCAGCGTGACAGGGTTCGGGACTGAAGCTTTCTTT.

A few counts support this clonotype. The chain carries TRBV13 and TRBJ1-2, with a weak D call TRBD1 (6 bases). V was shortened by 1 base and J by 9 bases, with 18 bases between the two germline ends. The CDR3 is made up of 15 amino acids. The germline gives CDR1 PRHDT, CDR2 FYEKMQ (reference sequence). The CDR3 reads CASSLDPLAGVSYTF. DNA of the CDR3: TGTGCCAGCAGCTTAGACCCCTTGGCAGGGGTTAGCTACACCTTC.

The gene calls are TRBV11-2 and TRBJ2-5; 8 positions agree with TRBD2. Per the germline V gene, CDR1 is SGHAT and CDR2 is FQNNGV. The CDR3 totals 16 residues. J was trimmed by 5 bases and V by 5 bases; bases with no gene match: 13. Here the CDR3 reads CASSPAYTGLAETQYF. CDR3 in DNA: TGTGCCAGCAGCCCCGCATATACTGGACTAGCTGAGACCCAGTACTTC. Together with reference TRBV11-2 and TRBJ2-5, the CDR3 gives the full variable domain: EAGVAQSPRYKIIEKRQSVAFWCNPISGHATLYWYQQILGQGPKLLIQFQNNGVVDDSQLPKDRFSAERLKGVDSTLKIQPAKLEDSAVYLCASSPAYTGLAETQYFGPGTRLLVL.

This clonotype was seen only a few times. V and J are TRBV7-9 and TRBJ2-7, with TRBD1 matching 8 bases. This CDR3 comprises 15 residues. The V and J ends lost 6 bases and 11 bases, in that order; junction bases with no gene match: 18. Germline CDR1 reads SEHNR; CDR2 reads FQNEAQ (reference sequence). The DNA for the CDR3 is TGTGCCAGCAGGCCGCCCGGGACAGGTCTTACCGGGGAGTACTTC. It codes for CASRPPGTGLTGEYF.

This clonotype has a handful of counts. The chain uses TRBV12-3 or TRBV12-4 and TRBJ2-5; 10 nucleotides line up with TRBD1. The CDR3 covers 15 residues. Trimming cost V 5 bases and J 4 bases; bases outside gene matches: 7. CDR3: CASSHPGQGSETQYF. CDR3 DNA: TGTGCCAGCAGTCACCCGGGACAGGGGTCAGAGACCCAGTACTTC.

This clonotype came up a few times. CDR3 sequence: CASSKARLAGGALAKNIQYF. CDR3 sequence (DNA): TGTGCCAGCAGCAAAGCGCGACTAGCGGGGGGGGCCTTAGCCAAAAACATTCAGTACTTC. The rearrangement links TRBV21-1 to TRBJ2-4; TRBD2, as called in the table, went unchecked against the DNA. TRBV21-1 is designated a pseudogene. The CDR3 spans 20 residues.

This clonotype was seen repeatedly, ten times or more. The CDR3 DNA follows: TGCAGTGCTCCGAAGGGACTTACGAGCACAGATACGCAGTATTTT. This codes for CSAPKGLTSTDTQYF. V is TRBV20-1 and J is TRBJ2-3, with a weak D call TRBD2 (6 bases). This CDR3 comprises 15 residues. Germline V CDR1 and CDR2: DFQATT, SNEGSKA (reference sequence). Trimming cost V 5 bases and J 0 bases, with 15 bases left between them.

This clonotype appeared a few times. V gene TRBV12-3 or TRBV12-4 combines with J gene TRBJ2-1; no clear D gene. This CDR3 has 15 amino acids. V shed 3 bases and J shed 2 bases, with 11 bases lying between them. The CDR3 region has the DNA TGTGCCAGCAGTTTTGGAGTGACCACCTACAATGAGCAGTTCTTC. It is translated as CASSFGVTTYNEQFF.

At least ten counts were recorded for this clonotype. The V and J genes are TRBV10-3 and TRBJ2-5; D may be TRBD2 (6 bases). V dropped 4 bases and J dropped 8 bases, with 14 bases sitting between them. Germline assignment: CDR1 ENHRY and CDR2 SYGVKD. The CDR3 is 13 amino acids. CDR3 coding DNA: TGTGCCATCAGTGCCGTTACCGGGGGAACCCAGTACTTC. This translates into CAISAVTGGTQYF.

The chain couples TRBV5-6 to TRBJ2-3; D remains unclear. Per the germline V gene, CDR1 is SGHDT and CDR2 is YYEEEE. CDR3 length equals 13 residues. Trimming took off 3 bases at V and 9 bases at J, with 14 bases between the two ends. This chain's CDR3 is CASSSMAEETQYF. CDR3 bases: TGTGCCAGCAGCTCCATGGCAGAAGAGACGCAGTATTTT.

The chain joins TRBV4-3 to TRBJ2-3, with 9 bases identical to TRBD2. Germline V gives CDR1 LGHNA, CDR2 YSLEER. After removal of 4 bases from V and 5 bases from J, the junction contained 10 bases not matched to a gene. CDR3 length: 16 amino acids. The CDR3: CASSPVPGLAKDTQYF. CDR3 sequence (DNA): TGCGCCAGCAGCCCTGTACCGGGACTAGCTAAAGATACGCAGTATTTT.

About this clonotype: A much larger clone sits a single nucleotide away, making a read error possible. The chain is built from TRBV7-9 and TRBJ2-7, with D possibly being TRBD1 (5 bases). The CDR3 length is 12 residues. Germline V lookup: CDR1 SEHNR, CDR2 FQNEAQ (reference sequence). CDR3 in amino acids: CASSFGARERYF. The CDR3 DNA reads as TGTGCCAGCAGCTTTGGGGCTCGCGAGCGGTACTTC.

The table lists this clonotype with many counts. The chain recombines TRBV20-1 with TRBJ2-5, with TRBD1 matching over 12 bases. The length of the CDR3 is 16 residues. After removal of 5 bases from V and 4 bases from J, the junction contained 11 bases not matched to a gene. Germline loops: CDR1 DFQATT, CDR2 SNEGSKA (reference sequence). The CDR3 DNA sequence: TGCAGTGCTCGAAGGGGAACGGGACAGGGGGCAGAGACCCAGTACTTC. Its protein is CSARRGTGQGAETQYF.

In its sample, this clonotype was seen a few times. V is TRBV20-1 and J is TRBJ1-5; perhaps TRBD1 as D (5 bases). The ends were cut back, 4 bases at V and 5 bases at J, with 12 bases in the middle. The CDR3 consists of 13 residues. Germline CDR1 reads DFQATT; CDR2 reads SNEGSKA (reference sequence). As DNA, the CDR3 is TGCAGTGCTATGGCTGCGGGGGATCAGCCCCAGCATTTT. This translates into CSAMAAGDQPQHF.

For the CDR3, the DNA is TGTGCCAGCAGCTTGGGACAGGGTGATGGATACGAGCAGTACTTC. Protein product: CASSLGQGDGYEQYF. The chain couples TRBV7-6 to TRBJ2-7; 9 bases align to TRBD1. CDR1 is SGHVS, CDR2 FNYEAQ, per germline. V was pared by 3 bases and J by 4 bases, with 7 bases of the junction left unmatched. CDR3 length: 15 amino acids. Full variable domain (rest looked up from reference TRBV7-6 and TRBJ2-7): GAGVSQSPRYKVTKRGQDVALRCDPISGHVSLYWYRQALGQGPEFLTYFNYEAQQDKSGLPNDRFSAERPEGSISTLTIQRTEQRDSAMYRCASSLGQGDGYEQYFGPGTRLTVT.

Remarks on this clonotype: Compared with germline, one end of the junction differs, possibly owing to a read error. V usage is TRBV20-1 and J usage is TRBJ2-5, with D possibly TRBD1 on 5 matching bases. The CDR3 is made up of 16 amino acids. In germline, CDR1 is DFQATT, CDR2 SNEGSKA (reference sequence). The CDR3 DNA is TGCTGTGCTAGAGAAAGGGTTGGTCTAGGGGAAGAGACCCAGTACTTC. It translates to CCARERVGLGEETQYF.